The 8 T cell receptor beta chains below all came from one sample that was sequenced in a study of T cell repertoires in cytomegalovirus infection. TCRdb ran MiXCR on the reads and lists one entry per CDR3 protein. Counted here are about 180,000 distinct CDR3 sequences, under 15% occurring once; the ten biggest clones make up 25% to 30%. The sequencing sample was made of PBMCs. These receptors came from a human donor in good health (CMV status not recorded). Some clones in this sample may be carry-over from other donors' samples.

This chain uses TRBV7-9 with TRBJ2-2; 8 nucleotides agree with TRBD1. This CDR3 has 14 residues. With V trimmed by 6 bases and J by 3 bases, 3 bases remained unmatched. In germline, CDR1 is SEHNR, CDR2 FQNEAQ (reference sequence). CDR3 protein: CASRLTGDTGELFF. The CDR3 bases are TGTGCCAGCAGGTTGACAGGGGACACCGGGGAGCTGTTTTTT.

The J gene is TRBJ2-3, the V gene TRBV5-1, with D unresolved. The CDR3 covers 13 residues. Trimming stripped 3 bases from V and 6 bases from J, with 11 bases between. CDR1 is SGHRS and CDR2 is YFSETQ in the germline V gene. CDR3 residues: CASSSARLDTQYF. CDR3 sequence (DNA): TGCGCCAGCAGCTCGGCCCGGTTGGATACGCAGTATTTT. The full variable domain, rest sourced from reference TRBV5-1 and TRBJ2-3, is KAGVTQTPRYLIKTRGQQVTLSCSPISGHRSVSWYQQTPGQGLQFLFEYFSETQRNKGNFPGRFSGRQFSNSRSEMNVSTLELGDSALYLCASSSARLDTQYFGPGTRLTVL.

This clonotype was counted between two and nine times. J is TRBJ1-4 and V is TRBV5-1, with 8 bases identical to TRBD1. The V and J ends lost 4 bases and 8 bases, in that order; junction bases with no gene match: 7. The germline CDR1 and CDR2 sequences are SGHRS and YFSETQ. The CDR3 is made up of 14 amino acids. The CDR3 spells CASSKTGVGEKLFF. The CDR3 nucleotides are TGCGCCAGCAGCAAGACAGGGGTAGGAGAAAAACTGTTTTTT.

The sample holds many counts of this clonotype. The rearrangement joins TRBV7-9 to TRBJ2-7, with 7 bases matching TRBD1. This CDR3 has 16 amino acids. V was pared by 5 bases and J by 2 bases, with 12 bases of the junction left unmatched. In germline, CDR1 is SEHNR, CDR2 FQNEAQ (reference sequence). The CDR3 loop is CASSPTSATGTYEQYF. The CDR3 DNA reads TGTGCCAGCAGCCCTACCTCCGCGACAGGGACCTACGAGCAGTACTTC.

At least ten counts were recorded for this clonotype. The chain links TRBV7-2 to TRBJ2-1; 10 nucleotides match TRBD2. CDR1 SGHTA and CDR2 FQGNSA come from the germline V gene. V shed 0 bases, J shed 6 bases, and the junction held 5 bases outside the gene matches. The CDR3 consists of 16 residues. CDR3 sequence reads: CASSLAGSGGFNEQFF. As DNA, the CDR3 is TGTGCCAGCAGCTTAGCAGGTAGCGGGGGGTTCAATGAGCAGTTCTTC.

This clonotype came up many times. The V and J genes are TRBV7-9 and TRBJ2-1; possible D gene TRBD2, 6 bases. This CDR3 is built from 13 residues. V lost 5 bases and J 7 bases, leaving 12 bases between the germline ends. The germline CDR1 and CDR2 sequences are SEHNR and FQNEAQ (reference sequence). The CDR3 is CASSRLADNEQFF. The CDR3 DNA sequence: TGTGCCAGCAGCCGATTAGCGGATAATGAGCAGTTCTTC.

As DNA, the CDR3 is TGTGCCAGGCGAAGGAGGGGTGGACAGCCCCAGCATTTT. Residues: CARRRRGGQPQHF. The chain recombines TRBV5-5 with TRBJ1-5; D is possibly TRBD1 (5 bases). The CDR3 is 13 residues long. Trimming took 8 bases from V and 7 from J, leaving 16 bases between them. Germline V gene data show CDR1 as SGHKS and CDR2 as YYEKEE (reference sequence).

This clonotype was detected a few times. CDR3: CASSLEIGYTEAFF. In DNA, the CDR3 is TGTGCCAGCAGCTTGGAGATCGGGTACACTGAAGCTTTCTTT. V usage is TRBV5-6 and J usage is TRBJ1-1; D unresolved. Germline loops: CDR1 SGHDT, CDR2 YYEEEE. The CDR3 has 14 amino acids. Trimming shortened V by 0 bases and J by 3 bases, and 9 bases separated the two germline ends.